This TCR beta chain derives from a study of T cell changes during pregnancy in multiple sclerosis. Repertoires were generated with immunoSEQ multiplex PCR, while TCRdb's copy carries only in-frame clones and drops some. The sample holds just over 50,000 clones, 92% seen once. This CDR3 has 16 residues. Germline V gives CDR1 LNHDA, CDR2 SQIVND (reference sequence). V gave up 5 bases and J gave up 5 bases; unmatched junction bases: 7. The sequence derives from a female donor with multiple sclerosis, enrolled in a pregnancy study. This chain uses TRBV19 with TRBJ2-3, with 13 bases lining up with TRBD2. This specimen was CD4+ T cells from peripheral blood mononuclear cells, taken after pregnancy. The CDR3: CASSPGLAGVRDTQYF. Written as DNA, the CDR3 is TGTGCCAGTAGTCCCGGACTAGCGGGAGTGAGAGATACGCAGTATTTT. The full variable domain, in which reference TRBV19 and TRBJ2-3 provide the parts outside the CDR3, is DGGITQSPKYLFRKEGQNVTLSCEQNLNHDAMYWYRQDPGQGLRLIYYSQIVNDFQKGDIAEGYSVSREKKESFPLTVTSAQKNPTAFYLCASSPGLAGVRDTQYFGPGTRLTVL.